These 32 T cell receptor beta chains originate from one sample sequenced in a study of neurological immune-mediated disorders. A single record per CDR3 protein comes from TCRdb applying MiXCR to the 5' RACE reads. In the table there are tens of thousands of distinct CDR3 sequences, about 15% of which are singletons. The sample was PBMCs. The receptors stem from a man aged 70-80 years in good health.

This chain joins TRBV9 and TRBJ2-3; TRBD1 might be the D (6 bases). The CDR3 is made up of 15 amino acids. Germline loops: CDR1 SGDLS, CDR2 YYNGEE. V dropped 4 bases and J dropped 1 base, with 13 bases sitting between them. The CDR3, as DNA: TGTGCCAGCAGCTACTTCGAGGGGGGCACAGATACGCAGTATTTT. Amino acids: CASSYFEGGTDTQYF.

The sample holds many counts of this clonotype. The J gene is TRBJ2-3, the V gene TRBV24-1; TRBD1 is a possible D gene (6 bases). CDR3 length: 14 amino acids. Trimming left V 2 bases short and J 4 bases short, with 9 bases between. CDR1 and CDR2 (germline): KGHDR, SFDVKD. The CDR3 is CATSDSDRADTQYF. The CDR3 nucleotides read TGTGCCACCAGTGATTCGGACAGAGCAGATACGCAGTATTTT.

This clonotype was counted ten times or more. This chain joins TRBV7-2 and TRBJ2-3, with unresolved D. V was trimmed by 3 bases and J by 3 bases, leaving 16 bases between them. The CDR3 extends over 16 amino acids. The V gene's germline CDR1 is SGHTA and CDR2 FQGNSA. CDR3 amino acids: CASSFFRLMGTDTQYF. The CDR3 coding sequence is TGTGCCAGCAGCTTTTTCAGGCTTATGGGGACAGATACGCAGTATTTT.

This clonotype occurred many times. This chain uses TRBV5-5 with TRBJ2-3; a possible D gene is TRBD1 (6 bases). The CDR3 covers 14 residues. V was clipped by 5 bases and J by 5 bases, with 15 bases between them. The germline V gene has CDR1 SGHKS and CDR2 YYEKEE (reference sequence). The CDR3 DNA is TGTGCCAGCAGTGTGGGACAACGAATAGATACGCAGTATTTT. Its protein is CASSVGQRIDTQYF. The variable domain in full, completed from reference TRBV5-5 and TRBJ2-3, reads DAGVTQSPTHLIKTRGQQVTLRCSPISGHKSVSWYQQVLGQGPQFIFQYYEKEERGRGNFPDRFSARQFPNYSSELNVNALLLGDSALYLCASSVGQRIDTQYFGPGTRLTVL.

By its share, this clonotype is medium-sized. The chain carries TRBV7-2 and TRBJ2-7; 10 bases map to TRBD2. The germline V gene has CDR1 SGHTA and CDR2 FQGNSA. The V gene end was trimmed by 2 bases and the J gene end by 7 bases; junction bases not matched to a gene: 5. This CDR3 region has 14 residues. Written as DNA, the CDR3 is TGTGCCAGCAGCTTAAAAGCGGGGGGGCGGGAGCAGTACTTC. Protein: CASSLKAGGREQYF.

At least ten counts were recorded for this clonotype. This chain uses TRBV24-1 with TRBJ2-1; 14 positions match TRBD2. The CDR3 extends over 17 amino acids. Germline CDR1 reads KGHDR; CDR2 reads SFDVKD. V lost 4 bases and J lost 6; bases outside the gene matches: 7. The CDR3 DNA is TGTGCCACCAGTGACACGACTAGCGGGGGGGCTACCAATGAGCAGTTCTTC. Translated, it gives CATSDTTSGGATNEQFF.

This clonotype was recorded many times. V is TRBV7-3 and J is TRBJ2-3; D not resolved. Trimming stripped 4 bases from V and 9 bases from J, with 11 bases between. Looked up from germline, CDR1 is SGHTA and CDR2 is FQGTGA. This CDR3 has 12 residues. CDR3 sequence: CASSSPDQTQYF. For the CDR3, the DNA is TGTGCCAGCAGCTCCCCAGATCAGACGCAGTATTTT.

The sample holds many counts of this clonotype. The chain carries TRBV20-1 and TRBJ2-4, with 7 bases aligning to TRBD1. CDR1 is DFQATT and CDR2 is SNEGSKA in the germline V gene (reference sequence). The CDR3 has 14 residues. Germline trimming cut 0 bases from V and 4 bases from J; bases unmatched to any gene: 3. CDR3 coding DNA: TGCAGTGCTAGAGACAGGGGGAATAAAAACATTCAGTACTTC. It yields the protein CSARDRGNKNIQYF.

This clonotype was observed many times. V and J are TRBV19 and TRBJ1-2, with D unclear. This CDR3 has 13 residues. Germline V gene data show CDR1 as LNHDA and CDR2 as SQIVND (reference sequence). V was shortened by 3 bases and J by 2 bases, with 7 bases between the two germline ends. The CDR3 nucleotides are TGTGCCAGTAGTATTGGGCGGAACTATGGCTACACCTTC. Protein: CASSIGRNYGYTF.

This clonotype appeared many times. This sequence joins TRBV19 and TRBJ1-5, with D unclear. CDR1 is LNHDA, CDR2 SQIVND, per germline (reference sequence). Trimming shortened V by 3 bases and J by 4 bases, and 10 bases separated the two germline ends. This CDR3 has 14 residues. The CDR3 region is CASSISGRNQPQHF. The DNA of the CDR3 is TGTGCCAGTAGTATTTCCGGGCGAAATCAGCCCCAGCATTTT. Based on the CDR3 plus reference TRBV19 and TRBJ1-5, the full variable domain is DGGITQSPKYLFRKEGQNVTLSCEQNLNHDAMYWYRQDPGQGLRLIYYSQIVNDFQKGDIAEGYSVSREKKESFPLTVTSAQKNPTAFYLCASSISGRNQPQHFGDGTRLSIL.

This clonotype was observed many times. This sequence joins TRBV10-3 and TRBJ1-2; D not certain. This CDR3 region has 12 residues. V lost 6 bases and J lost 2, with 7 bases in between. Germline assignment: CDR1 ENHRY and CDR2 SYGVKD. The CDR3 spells CAIRAGNYGYTF. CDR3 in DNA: TGTGCCATCAGGGCGGGGAACTATGGCTACACCTTC.

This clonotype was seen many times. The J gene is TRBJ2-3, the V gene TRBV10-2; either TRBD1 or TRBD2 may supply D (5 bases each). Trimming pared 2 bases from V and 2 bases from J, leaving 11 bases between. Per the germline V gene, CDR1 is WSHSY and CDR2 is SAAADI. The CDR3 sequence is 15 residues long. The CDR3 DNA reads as TGCGCCAGCAGTGAGGGCCTCGGGGCCACAGATACGCAGTATTTT. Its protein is CASSEGLGATDTQYF.

The CDR3 bases are TGTGCCAGCAGTGAGGCCGAGCAGTACTTC. It codes for CASSEAEQYF. This chain links TRBV2 with TRBJ2-7, with D hard to call. Germline V gives CDR1 SNHLY, CDR2 FYNNEI. The CDR3 contains 10 residues. Trimming cost V 3 bases and J 6 bases, with 3 bases left between them.

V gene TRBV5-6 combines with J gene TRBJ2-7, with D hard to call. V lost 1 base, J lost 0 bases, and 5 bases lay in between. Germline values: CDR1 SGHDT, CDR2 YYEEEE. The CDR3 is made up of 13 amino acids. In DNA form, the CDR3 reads TGTGCCAGCAGCTTGAGTCCCTCCTACGAGCAGTACTTC. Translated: CASSLSPSYEQYF. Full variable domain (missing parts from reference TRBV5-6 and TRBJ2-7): DAGVTQSPTHLIKTRGQQVTLRCSPKSGHDTVSWYQQALGQGPQFIFQYYEEEERQRGNFPDRFSGHQFPNYSSELNVNALLLGDSALYLCASSLSPSYEQYFGPGTRLTVT.

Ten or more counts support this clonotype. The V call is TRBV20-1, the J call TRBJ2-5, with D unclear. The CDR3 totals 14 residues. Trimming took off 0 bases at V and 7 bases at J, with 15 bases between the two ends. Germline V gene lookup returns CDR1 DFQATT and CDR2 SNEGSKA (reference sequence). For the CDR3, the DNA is TGCAGTGCTAGAGATCGAGCAGGCGCCGGGACCCAGTACTTC. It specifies CSARDRAGAGTQYF.

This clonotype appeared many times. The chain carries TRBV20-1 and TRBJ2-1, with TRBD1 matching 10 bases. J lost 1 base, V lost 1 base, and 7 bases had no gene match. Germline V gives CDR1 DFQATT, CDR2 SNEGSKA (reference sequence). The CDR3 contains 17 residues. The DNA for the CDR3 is TGCAGTGCTAGAGGGACAGGGGGGAGTATATCCTACAATGAGCAGTTCTTC. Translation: CSARGTGGSISYNEQFF.

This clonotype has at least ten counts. CDR3 loop: CASSQVHRGNEKLFF. In DNA, the CDR3 is TGTGCCAGCAGCCAAGTACACAGGGGGAACGAAAAACTGTTTTTT. The rearrangement joins TRBV14 to TRBJ1-4; 8 bases match TRBD1. CDR3 size: 15 residues. The V gene end was trimmed by 1 base and the J gene end by 8 bases; junction bases not matched to a gene: 6. Per the germline V gene, CDR1 is SGHDN and CDR2 is FVKESK. The variable domain in full, completed from reference TRBV14 and TRBJ1-4, reads EAGVTQFPSHSVIEKGQTVTLRCDPISGHDNLYWYRRVMGKEIKFLLHFVKESKQDESGMPNNRFLAERTGGTYSTLKVQPAELEDSGVYFCASSQVHRGNEKLFFGSGTQLSVL.

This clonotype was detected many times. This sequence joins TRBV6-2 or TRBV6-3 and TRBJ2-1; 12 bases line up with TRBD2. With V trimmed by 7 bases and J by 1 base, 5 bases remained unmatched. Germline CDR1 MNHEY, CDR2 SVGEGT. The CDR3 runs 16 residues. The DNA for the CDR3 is TGTGCCAGCACACCGGGACTAGCGGGTTCCTACAATGAGCAGTTCTTC. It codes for CASTPGLAGSYNEQFF.

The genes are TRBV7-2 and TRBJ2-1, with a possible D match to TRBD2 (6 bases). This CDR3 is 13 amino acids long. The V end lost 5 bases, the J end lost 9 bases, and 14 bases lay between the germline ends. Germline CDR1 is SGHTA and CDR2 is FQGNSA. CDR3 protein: CASSVRERGEQFF. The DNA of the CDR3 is TGTGCCAGCAGCGTGCGGGAACGGGGTGAGCAGTTCTTC. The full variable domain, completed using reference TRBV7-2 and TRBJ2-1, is GAGVSQSPSNKVTEKGKDVELRCDPISGHTALYWYRQSLGQGLEFLIYFQGNSAPDKSGLPSDRFSAERTGGSVSTLTIQRTQQEDSAVYLCASSVRERGEQFFGPGTRLTVL.

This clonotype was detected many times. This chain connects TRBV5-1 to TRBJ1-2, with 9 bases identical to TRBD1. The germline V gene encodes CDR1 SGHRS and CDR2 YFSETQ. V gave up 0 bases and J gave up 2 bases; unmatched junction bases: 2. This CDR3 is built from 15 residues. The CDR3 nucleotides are TGCGCCAGCAGCTTGGACAGGGGGCCCAACTATGGCTACACCTTC. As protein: CASSLDRGPNYGYTF. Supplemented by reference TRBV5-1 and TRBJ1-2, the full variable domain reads KAGVTQTPRYLIKTRGQQVTLSCSPISGHRSVSWYQQTPGQGLQFLFEYFSETQRNKGNFPGRFSGRQFSNSRSEMNVSTLELGDSALYLCASSLDRGPNYGYTFGSGTRLTVV.

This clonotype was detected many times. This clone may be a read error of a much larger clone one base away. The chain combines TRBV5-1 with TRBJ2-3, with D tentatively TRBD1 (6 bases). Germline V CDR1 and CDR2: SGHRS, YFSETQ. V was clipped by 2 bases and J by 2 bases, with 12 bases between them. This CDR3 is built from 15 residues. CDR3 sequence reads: CASSLGQPNTDTQYF. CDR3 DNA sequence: TGCGCCAGCAGCTTAGGACAGCCTAACACAGATACGCAGTATTTT.

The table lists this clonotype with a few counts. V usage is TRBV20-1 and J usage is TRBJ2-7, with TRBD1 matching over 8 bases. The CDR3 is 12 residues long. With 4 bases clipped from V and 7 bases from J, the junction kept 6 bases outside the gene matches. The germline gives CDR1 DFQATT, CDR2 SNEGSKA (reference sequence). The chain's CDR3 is CSANRGTREQYF. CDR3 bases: TGCAGTGCTAACAGGGGGACGAGGGAGCAGTACTTC.

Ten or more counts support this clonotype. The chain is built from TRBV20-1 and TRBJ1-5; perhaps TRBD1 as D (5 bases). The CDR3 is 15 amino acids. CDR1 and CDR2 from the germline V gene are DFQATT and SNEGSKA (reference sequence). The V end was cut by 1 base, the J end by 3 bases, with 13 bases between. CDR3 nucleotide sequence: TGCAGTGCTAGAGGCCCCGACAGCTACAATCAGCCCCAGCATTTT. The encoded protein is CSARGPDSYNQPQHF.

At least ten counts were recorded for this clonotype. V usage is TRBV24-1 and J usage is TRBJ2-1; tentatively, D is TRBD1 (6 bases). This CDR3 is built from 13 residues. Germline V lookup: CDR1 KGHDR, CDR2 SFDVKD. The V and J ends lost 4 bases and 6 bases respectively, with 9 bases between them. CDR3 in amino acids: CATSDYRVNEQFF. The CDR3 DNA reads TGTGCCACCAGTGACTACAGGGTCAATGAGCAGTTCTTC.

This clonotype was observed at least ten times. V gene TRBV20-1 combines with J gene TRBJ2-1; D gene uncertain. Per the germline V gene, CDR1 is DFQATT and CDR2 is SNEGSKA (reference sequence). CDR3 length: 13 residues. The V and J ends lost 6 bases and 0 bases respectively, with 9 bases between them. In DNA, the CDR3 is TGCAGTGCCTACCAAGGCTCCTACAATGAGCAGTTCTTC. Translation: CSAYQGSYNEQFF.

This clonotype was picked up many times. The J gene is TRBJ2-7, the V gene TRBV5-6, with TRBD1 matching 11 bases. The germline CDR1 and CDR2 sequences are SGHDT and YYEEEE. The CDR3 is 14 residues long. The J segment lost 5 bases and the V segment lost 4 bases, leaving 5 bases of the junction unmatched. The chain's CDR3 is CASSNRDRGDEQYF. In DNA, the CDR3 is TGTGCCAGCAGCAACCGGGACAGGGGGGACGAGCAGTACTTC.

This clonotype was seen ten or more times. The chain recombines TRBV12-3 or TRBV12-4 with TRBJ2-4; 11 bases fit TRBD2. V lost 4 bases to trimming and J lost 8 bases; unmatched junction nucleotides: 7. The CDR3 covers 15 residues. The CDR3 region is CASSSNLAGGDIQYF. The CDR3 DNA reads TGTGCCAGCAGTTCCAATCTAGCGGGGGGCGACATTCAGTACTTC.

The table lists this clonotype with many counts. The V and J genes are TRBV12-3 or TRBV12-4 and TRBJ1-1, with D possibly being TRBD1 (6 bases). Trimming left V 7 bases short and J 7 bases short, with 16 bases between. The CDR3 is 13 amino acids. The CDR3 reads CASNWGGSLEAFF. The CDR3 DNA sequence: TGTGCCAGCAACTGGGGGGGCAGCCTTGAAGCTTTCTTT.

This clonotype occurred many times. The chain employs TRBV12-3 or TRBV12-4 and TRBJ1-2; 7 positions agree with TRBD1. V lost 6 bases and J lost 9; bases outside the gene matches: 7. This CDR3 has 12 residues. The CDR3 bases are TGTGCCAGCAGCCTAGGGACAGCTCGCTACACCTTC. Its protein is CASSLGTARYTF.

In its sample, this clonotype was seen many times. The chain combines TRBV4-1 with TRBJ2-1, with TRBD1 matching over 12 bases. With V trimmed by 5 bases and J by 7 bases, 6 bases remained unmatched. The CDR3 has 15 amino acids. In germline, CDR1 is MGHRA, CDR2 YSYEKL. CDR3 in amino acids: CASSSRDRGLNEQFF. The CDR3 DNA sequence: TGCGCCAGCAGCAGCCGGGACAGGGGGCTTAATGAGCAGTTCTTC.

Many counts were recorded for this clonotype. The CDR3 DNA is TGCGCCAGCAGTCATGGACAGGGGGCTTACGAGCAGTACTTC. It codes for CASSHGQGAYEQYF. The rearrangement links TRBV5-1 to TRBJ2-7; TRBD1 agrees at 11 bases. Per germline, CDR1 SGHRS and CDR2 YFSETQ. This CDR3 is 14 amino acids long. Trimming removed 5 bases from V and 4 bases from J; junction bases left unmatched: 5.

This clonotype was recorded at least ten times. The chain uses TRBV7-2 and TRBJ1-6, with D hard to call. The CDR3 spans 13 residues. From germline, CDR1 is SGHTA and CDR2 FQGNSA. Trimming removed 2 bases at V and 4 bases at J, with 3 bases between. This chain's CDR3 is CASSLSYNSPLHF. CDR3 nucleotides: TGTGCCAGCAGCTTATCGTATAATTCACCCCTCCACTTT.